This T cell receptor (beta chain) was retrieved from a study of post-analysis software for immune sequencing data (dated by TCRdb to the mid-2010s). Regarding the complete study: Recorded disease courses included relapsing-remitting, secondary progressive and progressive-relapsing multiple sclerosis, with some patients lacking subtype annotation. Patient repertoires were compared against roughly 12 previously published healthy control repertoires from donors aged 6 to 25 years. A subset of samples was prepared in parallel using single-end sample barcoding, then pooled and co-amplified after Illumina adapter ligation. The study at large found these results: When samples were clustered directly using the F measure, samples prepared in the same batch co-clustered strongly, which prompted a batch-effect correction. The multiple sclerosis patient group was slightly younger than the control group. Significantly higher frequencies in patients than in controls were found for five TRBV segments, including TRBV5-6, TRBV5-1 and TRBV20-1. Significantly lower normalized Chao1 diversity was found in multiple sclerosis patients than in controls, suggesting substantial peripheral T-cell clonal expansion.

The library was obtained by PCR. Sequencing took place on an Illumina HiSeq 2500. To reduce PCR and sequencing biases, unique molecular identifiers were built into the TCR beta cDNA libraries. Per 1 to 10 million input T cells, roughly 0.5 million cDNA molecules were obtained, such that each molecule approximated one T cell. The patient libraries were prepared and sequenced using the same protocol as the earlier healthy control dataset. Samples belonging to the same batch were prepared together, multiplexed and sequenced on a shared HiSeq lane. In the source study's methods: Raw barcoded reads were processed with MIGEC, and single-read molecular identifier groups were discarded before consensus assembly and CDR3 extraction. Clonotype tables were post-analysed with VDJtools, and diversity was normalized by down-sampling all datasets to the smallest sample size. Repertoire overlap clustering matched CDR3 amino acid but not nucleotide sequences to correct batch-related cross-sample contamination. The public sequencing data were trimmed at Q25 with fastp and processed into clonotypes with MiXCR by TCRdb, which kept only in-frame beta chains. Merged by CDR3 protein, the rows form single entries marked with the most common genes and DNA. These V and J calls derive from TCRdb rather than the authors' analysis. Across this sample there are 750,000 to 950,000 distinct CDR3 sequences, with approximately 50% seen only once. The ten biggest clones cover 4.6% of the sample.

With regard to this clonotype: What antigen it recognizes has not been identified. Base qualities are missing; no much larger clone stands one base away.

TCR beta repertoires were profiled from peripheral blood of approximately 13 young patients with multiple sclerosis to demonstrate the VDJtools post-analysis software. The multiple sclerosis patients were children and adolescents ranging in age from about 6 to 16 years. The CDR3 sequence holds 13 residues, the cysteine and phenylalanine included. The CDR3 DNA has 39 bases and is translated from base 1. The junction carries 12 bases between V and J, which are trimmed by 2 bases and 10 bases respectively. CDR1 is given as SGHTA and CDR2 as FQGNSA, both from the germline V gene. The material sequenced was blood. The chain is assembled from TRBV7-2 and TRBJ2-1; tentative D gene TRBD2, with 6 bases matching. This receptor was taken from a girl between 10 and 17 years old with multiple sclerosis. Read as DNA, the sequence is TGTGCCAGCAGCTTACGCGAGGGAGGAGAGCAGTTCTTC. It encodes CASSLREGGEQFF.